This TCR beta chain was observed in a study of T cell repertoires in cytomegalovirus infection. MiXCR, run by TCRdb on the reads, gives a single entry per CDR3 protein. Among roughly 990,000 distinct CDR3 sequences listed, approximately 31% were seen once. Only a few counts were recorded for this clonotype. Its antigen is not known. The material was cultured CD8+ T cells from PBMCs, obtained from culture after CMV antigen stimulation. This TCR was recovered from a human donor in good health (CMV status not recorded). Some clones in this sample may be carry-over from other donors' samples.

The CDR3 DNA follows: TGTGCCACCAGCTCTCGGGGGACAAGGATCTACGAGCAGTACTTC. Translated: CATSSRGTRIYEQYF. The chain carries TRBV15 and TRBJ2-7; possibly TRBD1 or TRBD2 for D (6 bases each). The CDR3 consists of 15 residues. CDR1 and CDR2 (germline): LNHNV, YYDKDF (reference sequence). Trimming removed 5 bases at V and 3 bases at J, with 17 bases between. The full variable domain, rest sourced from reference TRBV15 and TRBJ2-7, is DAMVIQNPRYQVTQFGKPVTLSCSQTLNHNVMYWYQQKSSQAPKLLFHYYDKDFNNEADTPDNFQSRRPNTSFCFLDIRSPGLGDTAMYLCATSSRGTRIYEQYFGPGTRLTVT.